Presented here are 17 T cell receptor beta chains from one specimen sequenced in a study of cytomegalovirus exposure and HLA in healthy donors. TCRdb keeps only in-frame clones here, not all; method: immunoSEQ multiplex PCR. Here the sample spans approximately 140,000 clones, around 86% being singletons. Sequencing was done on a sample of PBMCs. All receptors come from a man aged 18 to 30 in good health and CMV-seropositive.

The chain has TRBV30 and TRBJ2-7, with TRBD1 matching over 8 bases. Germline V CDR1 and CDR2: GTSNPN, SVGIG (reference sequence). This CDR3 contains 14 residues. J gave up 1 base and V 4 bases, and 6 bases lay outside the gene matches. The CDR3 region has the DNA TGTGCCTGGATCCCCTACAGGGGGTCCTACGAGCAGTACTTC. This gives the protein CAWIPYRGSYEQYF.

The chain links TRBV6-5 to TRBJ2-5; 9 bases fit TRBD1. Germline loops: CDR1 MNHEY, CDR2 SVGAGI. Trimming at V came to 8 bases and at J to 2 bases, leaving 9 bases not matched to a gene. CDR3 length: 15 residues. CDR3 region: CASGRYRGRQETQYF. The CDR3 DNA reads as TGTGCCAGCGGGAGGTACAGGGGGCGGCAAGAGACCCAGTACTTC.

This chain links TRBV4-1 with TRBJ2-7; 10 bases are a match to TRBD1. J was trimmed by 6 bases and V by 8 bases; bases with no gene match: 13. CDR3 length: 15 amino acids. Germline V gives CDR1 MGHRA, CDR2 YSYEKL. This CDR3 is CASRDPRQGAAEQYF. As DNA, the CDR3 is TGCGCCAGCCGCGATCCTCGACAGGGGGCTGCCGAGCAGTACTTC.

The rearrangement uses TRBV6-6 and TRBJ2-1, with D possibly TRBD1 on 6 matching bases. This CDR3 region has 13 residues. Germline CDR1 reads MNHNY; CDR2 reads SVGAGI (reference sequence). V lost 2 bases and J lost 6, with 8 bases in between. The CDR3: CASSYARGNEQFF. The CDR3 DNA follows: TGTGCCAGCAGTTACGCCAGGGGCAATGAGCAGTTCTTC.

The V call is TRBV7-8, the J call TRBJ1-4, with 7 bases that match TRBD1. Germline CDR1 is SGHVS and CDR2 is FQNEAQ. The CDR3 has 14 residues. Germline trimming cut 1 base from V and 4 bases from J; bases unmatched to any gene: 0. The CDR3 protein is CASSLGDSNEKLFF. In DNA, the CDR3 is TGTGCCAGCAGCTTAGGGGACAGTAATGAAAAACTGTTTTTT.

This clone was counted between two and nine times. The chain employs TRBV20-1 and TRBJ1-1, with D hard to call. The CDR3 spans 11 residues. CDR1 and CDR2 (germline): DFQATT, SNEGSKA (reference sequence). V lost 2 bases to trimming and J lost 5 bases, with 6 bases between them. CDR3 sequence: CSARLQTEAFF. The CDR3 region has the DNA TGCAGTGCTAGACTCCAGACTGAAGCTTTCTTT.

The chain has TRBV10-3 and TRBJ1-2, with no clear D. The CDR3 covers 16 residues. CDR1 and CDR2 (germline): ENHRY, SYGVKD. Trimming pared 7 bases from V and 7 bases from J, leaving 25 bases between. CDR3 residues: CAITQTVPQVLSGYTF. CDR3 nucleotides: TGTGCCATCACCCAAACGGTCCCTCAGGTTTTGAGTGGCTACACCTTC.

The rearrangement uses TRBV6-1 and TRBJ2-7, with 7 nucleotides matching TRBD1. This CDR3 comprises 15 residues. V lost 1 base to trimming and J lost 2 bases; unmatched junction nucleotides: 5. Per germline, CDR1 MNHNS and CDR2 SASEGT. For the CDR3, the DNA is TGTGCCAGCAGTGAAGGAGGGGGCTTGACCTACGAGCAGTACTTC. Amino acids: CASSEGGGLTYEQYF.

The chain links TRBV27 to TRBJ1-5, with a tentative D call TRBD1 (6 bases). The CDR3 is 16 residues long. CDR1 MNHEY and CDR2 SMNVEV come from the germline V gene (reference sequence). V shed 6 bases and J shed 2 bases, with 17 bases lying between them. CDR3 DNA: TGTGCCAGCAGCCAAAGGGGGAGGGAACGCAATCAGCCCCAGCATTTT. It yields the protein CASSQRGRERNQPQHF.

This sequence joins TRBV10-2 and TRBJ2-1; D is unresolved. This CDR3 region has 16 residues. Trimming removed 1 base from V and 0 bases from J, with 10 bases in between. Germline-derived CDR1 and CDR2 are WSHSY and SAAADI. CDR3 sequence: CASSEFVRSSYNEQFF. As DNA, the CDR3 is TGCGCCAGCAGTGAGTTCGTGAGGAGCTCCTACAATGAGCAGTTCTTC.

CDR3 nucleotides: TGTGCCATCAGTGAGGAATTTAGCGGGAGAGGCGATGAGCAGTTCTTC. Translation: CAISEEFSGRGDEQFF. This chain links TRBV10-3 with TRBJ2-1, with 9 positions matching TRBD2. V shed 2 bases, J shed 8 bases, and the junction held 10 bases outside the gene matches. Germline V gives CDR1 ENHRY, CDR2 SYGVKD. The CDR3 totals 16 residues.

This sequence joins TRBV5-1 and TRBJ2-1; 11 bases align to TRBD2. Per the germline V gene, CDR1 is SGHRS and CDR2 is YFSETQ. Trimming removed 5 bases from V and 7 bases from J; junction bases left unmatched: 5. The CDR3 extends over 14 amino acids. The CDR3 sequence: CASRVGLAVNEQFF. The CDR3 nucleotides are TGCGCCAGCAGGGTGGGACTAGCGGTTAATGAGCAGTTCTTC. The complete variable domain, with remaining parts taken from reference TRBV5-1 and TRBJ2-1, reads KAGVTQTPRYLIKTRGQQVTLSCSPISGHRSVSWYQQTPGQGLQFLFEYFSETQRNKGNFPGRFSGRQFSNSRSEMNVSTLELGDSALYLCASRVGLAVNEQFFGPGTRLTVL.

The chain links TRBV5-1 to TRBJ1-2, with TRBD1 matching over 7 bases. The length of the CDR3 is 14 residues. CDR1 SGHRS and CDR2 YFSETQ come from the germline V gene. The ends lost 0 bases at V and 5 bases at J; junction bases unmatched: 4. The CDR3 reads CASSLDAGGYGYTF. CDR3 DNA sequence: TGCGCCAGCAGCTTGGACGCAGGGGGGTATGGCTACACCTTC.

The J gene is TRBJ2-5, the V gene TRBV6-5; D is possibly TRBD1 (5 bases). Trimming took off 6 bases at V and 1 base at J, with 12 bases between the two ends. The CDR3 is made up of 14 amino acids. The germline V gene has CDR1 MNHEY and CDR2 SVGAGI. CDR3 sequence: CASRRLTVQETQYF. In nucleotides, the CDR3 is TGTGCCAGCAGACGCCTGACAGTCCAAGAGACCCAGTACTTC.

In its sample, this clone was seen a few times. This chain joins TRBV6-5 and TRBJ1-2, with unresolved D. CDR1 and CDR2 from the germline V gene are MNHEY and SVGAGI. CDR3 size: 14 residues. V lost 4 bases, J lost 2 bases, and 11 bases lay in between. DNA of the CDR3: TGTGCCAGCAGTTCGAGAGGGCGAAACTATGGCTACACCTTC. As protein: CASSSRGRNYGYTF.

The genes are TRBV6-1 and TRBJ1-2; TRBD1 agrees at 8 bases. Losses at the gene ends were 6 bases for V and 2 bases for J; bases not matched to a gene: 5. CDR1 and CDR2 (germline): MNHNS, SASEGT. This CDR3 is built from 14 residues. CDR3 in DNA: TGTGCCAGCAGCCTGGGACAGGCGAACTATGGCTACACCTTC. Protein sequence: CASSLGQANYGYTF.

The CDR3 DNA reads TGTGCCAGCAGCCTCGGACAGGGCGCAACTAATGAAAAACTGTTTTTT. It is translated as CASSLGQGATNEKLFF. The chain links TRBV7-9 to TRBJ1-4; 8 nucleotides match TRBD1. V lost 5 bases and J lost 0; bases outside the gene matches: 5. Germline values: CDR1 SEHNR, CDR2 FQNEAQ (reference sequence). CDR3 length: 16 residues.